The sample holds a few counts of the clone carrying this TCR beta chain. Its specificity is unknown. The data are from a study of T-cell memory formation after mild COVID-19. General study points: Some clones that responded were present in memory (sampled pre-infection), which suggests cross-reactive memory joined.

Germline CDR1 is DFQATT and CDR2 is SNEGSKA (reference sequence). The V segment lost 3 bases and the J segment 5 bases; nucleotides outside the gene matches: 16. This CDR3 is 17 amino acids long. TCR alpha and TCR beta cDNA libraries carrying sample barcodes and UMIs were produced by 5'RACE using constant-segment primers. Each CDR3 protein gets one entry after TCRdb re-called the 5' RACE reads with MiXCR. The sample holds 550,000 to 700,000 distinct CDR3 sequences, around 15% seen once. Sequencing was performed on PBMCs or a T cell subset sorted from them (not recorded which). The gene calls are TRBV20-1 and TRBJ2-1; 7 nucleotides match TRBD2. The sequence came from an adult woman who had mild COVID-19 (a few samples of this study predate the infection). Cell type and time point are not known. CDR3 residues: CSARIWSGTFNHNEQFF. Here the CDR3 DNA reads TGCAGTGCTAGGATCTGGAGCGGGACTTTCAACCACAATGAGCAGTTCTTC.